This T cell receptor (beta chain) stems from a study of T cell repertoires in cytomegalovirus infection. Study information: Shared public TCR beta signatures pointed to both CMV infection and a matching HLA type.

As to this clonotype: Its antigen is not identified.

The germline CDR1 and CDR2 sequences are SGHRS and YFSETQ. The CDR3 length is 17 residues. The V and J ends lost 7 bases and 2 bases, in that order; junction bases with no gene match: 13. Study-level findings and limits: Summed frequency of shared TCR beta families picked out CMV carriers who also had the relevant HLA. Predominance within the ex vivo response was attributable to HLA-C-restricted CMV-specific TCR beta clonotypes.

TCRdb re-derived calls from the reads in MiXCR, one entry per CDR3 protein. The sample has 750,000 to 950,000 distinct CDR3 sequences; about 28% are singletons. The TCR was taken from a human donor in good health (CMV status not recorded). Some clones in this sample may be carry-over from other donors' samples. The rearrangement uses TRBV5-1 and TRBJ2-2; 8 bases map to TRBD1. Sequences were derived from cultured CD8+ T cells from PBMCs, sampled from culture after CMV antigen stimulation. The DNA for the CDR3 is TGCGCCAGCTCCGTCCCGGACAGGGTTGTAAACACCGGGGAGCTGTTTTTT. This translates into CASSVPDRVVNTGELFF. Supplemented by reference TRBV5-1 and TRBJ2-2, the full variable domain reads KAGVTQTPRYLIKTRGQQVTLSCSPISGHRSVSWYQQTPGQGLQFLFEYFSETQRNKGNFPGRFSGRQFSNSRSEMNVSTLELGDSALYLCASSVPDRVVNTGELFFGEGSRLTVL.